This TCR beta chain was documented in a study of metastatic and nonmetastatic thyroid tumors. Turning to the study itself: Repertoires from blood and tumor or nodule tissue of malignant and benign thyroid patients were compared. Study-wide results and limits: Within blood and tumor, benign nodules reportedly had significantly lower TCR beta diversity than malignant thyroid tumors did.

The V and J ends lost 6 bases and 3 bases respectively, with 12 bases between them. The CDR3 runs 14 residues. Germline V lookup: CDR1 DFQATT, CDR2 SNEGSKA (reference sequence). Ahead of thyroid surgery, no patient had received treatment of any kind. Original methodology: A papillary thyroid cancer distant-metastasis classifier was built from CDR3 differences across clinicopathological groups. TCRdb re-called the PCR reads via MiXCR. These V and J calls originate from TCRdb's pipeline instead of the authors' own analysis. The data contain 15,000 or so clones, under 15% of them singletons. This clone was seen once. The antigen remains unidentified.

Material for sequencing was tumor tissue. The TCR originated in a female donor with papillary thyroid cancer or a benign thyroid nodule (not recorded which). Some clones in this sample may be carry-over from other donors' samples. V and J are TRBV20-1 and TRBJ1-6; D might be TRBD1 (5 bases). The CDR3 DNA sequence: TGCAGTGCAAAAGGCAGGGTCTATAATTCACCCCTCCACTTT. Residues: CSAKGRVYNSPLHF.